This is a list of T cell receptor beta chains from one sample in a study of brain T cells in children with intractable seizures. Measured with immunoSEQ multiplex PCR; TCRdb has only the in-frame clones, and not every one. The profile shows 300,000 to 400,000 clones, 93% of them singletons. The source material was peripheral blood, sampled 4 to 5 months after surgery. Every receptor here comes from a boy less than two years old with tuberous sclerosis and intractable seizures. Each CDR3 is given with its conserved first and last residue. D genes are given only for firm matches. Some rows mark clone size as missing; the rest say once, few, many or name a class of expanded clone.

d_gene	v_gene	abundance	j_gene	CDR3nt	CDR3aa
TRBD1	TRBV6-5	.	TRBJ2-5	TGTGCCAGCAGCCAACGTGGACAGGTCGGGGAGACCCAGTACTTC	CASSQRGQVGETQYF
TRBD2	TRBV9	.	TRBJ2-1	TGTGCCAGCAGCGTTCAACTAGCGGGGAGGGATGAGCAGTTCTTC	CASSVQLAGRDEQFF
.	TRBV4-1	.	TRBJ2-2	TGCGCCAGCAGCCACTCACTACAGGGACCGAACACCGGGGAGCTGTTTTTT	CASSHSLQGPNTGELFF
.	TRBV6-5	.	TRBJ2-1	TGTGCCAGCAGTTACCTCGGTTCCTACAATGAGCAGTTCTTC	CASSYLGSYNEQFF
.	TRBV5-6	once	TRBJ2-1	TGTGCCAGCAGCGGCGGGACCTGGGGCAATGAGCAGTTCTTC	CASSGGTWGNEQFF
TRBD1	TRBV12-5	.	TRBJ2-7	TGTGCTAGTGGAATAACAGGGGACGAGCAGTACTTC	CASGITGDEQYF
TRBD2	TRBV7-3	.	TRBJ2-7	TGTGCCAGCAGCTTACTAGCGGGAGCCGAGCAGTACTTC	CASSLLAGAEQYF
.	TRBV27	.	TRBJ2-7	TGTGCCAGCAGACGCCAAAGGGGGTCCTACGAACAGTACTTC	CASRRQRGSYEQYF
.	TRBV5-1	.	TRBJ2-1	TGCGCCAGCAGCTTGGTAGGGTGGGGGAGTAATGAGCAGTTCTTC	CASSLVGWGSNEQFF
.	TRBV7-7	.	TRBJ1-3	TGTGCTAGCAGCTTAAACTCCTCCGGGACGTCCGGAAACACCATATATTTT	CASSLNSSGTSGNTIYF
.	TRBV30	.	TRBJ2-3	TGTGCCTGGAGTTCCTTTGGGCGGGCCCATTTAACGCAGTATTTT	CAWSSFGRAHLTQYF
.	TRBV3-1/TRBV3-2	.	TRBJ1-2	TGTGCCAGCAGCCAAAGGTTGGGGGGGCCGCCCTATGGCTACACCTTC	CASSQRLGGPPYGYTF
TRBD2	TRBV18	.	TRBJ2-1	TGTGCCAGCTCACCACCTACTAGCGGGAGGGCCTCCTACAATGAGCAGTTCTTC	CASSPPTSGRASYNEQFF
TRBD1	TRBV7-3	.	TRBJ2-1	TGTGCCAGCTCCTCTGGGACAGGACACAATGAGCAGTTCTTC	CASSSGTGHNEQFF
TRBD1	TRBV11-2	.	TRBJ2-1	TGTGCCAGCAGCCTAGACGCGATGTGGACAGGGTGGTTCTTC	CASSLDAMWTGWFF
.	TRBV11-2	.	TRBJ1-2	TGTGCCAGCAGCTTAGACGGCTCTGGCTACACCTTC	CASSLDGSGYTF
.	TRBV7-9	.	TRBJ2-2	TGTGCCAGCAGCTTAGCCGGCGGCACCGGGGAGCTGTTTTTT	CASSLAGGTGELFF
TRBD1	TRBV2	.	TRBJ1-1	TGTGCCAGCAGTCTGGGACAGGGGGCGGGCACTGAAGCTTTCTTT	CASSLGQGAGTEAFF
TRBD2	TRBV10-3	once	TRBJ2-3	TGTGCCATCAGTGAGTCTTTGGCGGGAGGTCCCGATACGCAGTATTTT	CAISESLAGGPDTQYF
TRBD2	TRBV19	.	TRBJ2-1	TGTGCCAGTAGTATTGGTCTAGCGGGAGACGAGCAGTTCTTC	CASSIGLAGDEQFF
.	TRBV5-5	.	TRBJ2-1	TGTGCCAGCAGCTTGGGTCTTGTAGAGGAGGGGTCCTACAATGAGCAGTTCTTC	CASSLGLVEEGSYNEQFF
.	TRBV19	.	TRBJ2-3	TGTGCCAGTACCAAAAACACGATCACAGATACGCAGTATTTT	CASTKNTITDTQYF